The 16 T cell receptor beta chains given below trace back to one sample, sequenced in a study of T cell responses to AZD1222 COVID-19 vaccine. TCRdb's copy holds only in-frame clones and misses some; the assay was immunoSEQ multiplex PCR. In the table there are around 72,000 clones, 80% to 90% of which are singletons. The material sequenced was peripheral blood, taken on day 0 of AZD1222 vaccination. These receptors were obtained from an adult in good health.

The chain has TRBV29-1 and TRBJ1-1; D may be TRBD1 (5 bases). V was shortened by 3 bases and J by 5 bases, with 22 bases between the two germline ends. The germline CDR1 and CDR2 sequences are SQVTM and ANQGSEA. The CDR3 runs to 16 residues. CDR3: CSVDLWGGGMWTEAFF. The CDR3 bases are TGCAGCGTTGATTTGTGGGGGGGAGGAATGTGGACTGAAGCTTTCTTT.

The rearrangement joins TRBV11-3 to TRBJ1-1; the D gene is possibly TRBD1 (5 bases). V lost 0 bases, J lost 6 bases, and 8 bases lay in between. This CDR3 has 13 residues. The germline gives CDR1 SGHNT, CDR2 YENEEA. In DNA, the CDR3 is TGTGCCAGCAGCTTAGATTCGGGGGCTGAAGCTTTCTTT. Translated, it gives CASSLDSGAEAFF. Filled out from reference TRBV11-3 and TRBJ1-1, the complete variable domain reads EAGVVQSPRYKIIEKKQPVAFWCNPISGHNTLYWYLQNLGQGPELLIRYENEEAVDDSQLPKDRFSAERLKGVDSTLKIQPAELGDSAVYLCASSLDSGAEAFFGQGTRLTVV.

This chain connects TRBV5-1 to TRBJ2-3, with 7 bases that match TRBD1. With V trimmed by 0 bases and J by 4 bases, 2 bases remained unmatched. CDR1 and CDR2 (germline): SGHRS, YFSETQ. This CDR3 has 14 amino acids. In DNA, the CDR3 is TGCGCCAGCAGCTTGGGGGACAGCCCAGATACGCAGTATTTT. It is translated as CASSLGDSPDTQYF.

This chain connects TRBV12-3 or TRBV12-4 to TRBJ2-2, with unresolved D. V dropped 5 bases and J dropped 8 bases, with 9 bases sitting between them. CDR3 size: 12 residues. The DNA of the CDR3 is TGTGCCAGCAGTCCCGACCAAGGGGAGCTGTTTTTT. Protein sequence: CASSPDQGELFF.

The chain links TRBV29-1 to TRBJ2-5; TRBD2 is a possible D gene (6 bases). Trimming pared 7 bases from V and 5 bases from J, leaving 14 bases between. In germline, CDR1 is SQVTM, CDR2 ANQGSEA. The CDR3 sequence is 12 residues long. The CDR3 protein is CSAGLGGETQYF. The DNA for the CDR3 is TGCAGCGCCGGACTTGGGGGGGAGACCCAGTACTTC.

The chain employs TRBV12-5 and TRBJ2-5; D might be TRBD1 (6 bases). This CDR3 has 15 residues. Germline V gene lookup returns CDR1 LGHNT and CDR2 FRNRAP. The V and J ends lost 1 base and 1 base respectively, with 10 bases between them. The CDR3 protein is CASGLGYRVQETQYF. For the CDR3, the DNA is TGTGCTAGTGGTTTGGGGTACAGGGTCCAAGAGACCCAGTACTTC.

This clone was counted once. The CDR3 protein is CASSFTVTGEQYF. The CDR3 DNA is TGTGCCAGCAGCTTTACCGTGACGGGCGAGCAGTACTTC. This sequence joins TRBV7-9 and TRBJ2-7; D gene uncertain. V lost 3 bases and J lost 6, with 12 bases in between. Germline CDR1 SEHNR, CDR2 FQNEAQ (reference sequence). The CDR3 is 13 residues long.

The chain joins TRBV18 to TRBJ1-5, with D perhaps TRBD1 (6 bases). Germline values: CDR1 KGHSH, CDR2 LQKENI. Trimming took off 3 bases at V and 2 bases at J, with 11 bases between the two ends. CDR3 length: 15 residues. CDR3 sequence reads: CASSPMGAGNQPQHF. CDR3 bases: TGTGCCAGCTCACCGATGGGGGCTGGCAATCAGCCCCAGCATTTT.

The CDR3 nucleotides read TGTGCCAGCAGTTTAGAGTACGAGCAGTACTTC. Its protein product is CASSLEYEQYF. This sequence joins TRBV12-3 or TRBV12-4 and TRBJ2-7; D not certain. V was trimmed by 1 base and J by 4 bases, leaving 2 bases between them. The CDR3 spans 11 residues.

The rearrangement links TRBV2 to TRBJ1-2; 9 nucleotides line up with TRBD1. V trimming: 6 bases; J trimming: 4 bases; junction bases outside the gene matches: 3. The CDR3 loop spans 13 amino acids. Germline V CDR1 and CDR2: SNHLY, FYNNEI. The CDR3 loop reads CASSSTGGYGYTF. CDR3 coding DNA: TGTGCCAGCAGCTCGACAGGGGGCTATGGCTACACCTTC.

CDR3 region: CASSFGTAEKLFF. The CDR3 coding sequence is TGTGCCAGCAGCTTTGGGACAGCAGAAAAACTGTTTTTT. The chain uses TRBV5-6 and TRBJ1-4, with 7 bases that match TRBD1. Germline V gives CDR1 SGHDT, CDR2 YYEEEE. The V segment lost 2 bases and the J segment 8 bases; nucleotides outside the gene matches: 3. CDR3 length equals 13 residues.

The J gene is TRBJ2-1, the V gene TRBV11-2; no firm D call. V was clipped by 4 bases and J by 6 bases, with 7 bases between them. From germline, CDR1 is SGHAT and CDR2 FQNNGV. The CDR3 is made up of 12 amino acids. CDR3 nucleotides: TGTGCCAGCAGCTCACAGCGCAATGAGCAGTTCTTC. This gives the protein CASSSQRNEQFF.

The chain couples TRBV7-3 to TRBJ1-4; D is possibly TRBD1 (5 bases). V lost 5 bases and J 2 bases, leaving 21 bases between the germline ends. The CDR3 totals 18 residues. CDR1 and CDR2 from the germline V gene are SGHTA and FQGTGA. The CDR3 here is CASSPQRGQEGTNEKLFF. The CDR3 DNA sequence: TGTGCCAGCAGCCCGCAACGGGGCCAGGAGGGCACTAATGAAAAACTGTTTTTT.

The chain combines TRBV2 with TRBJ2-3, with D tentatively TRBD2 (5 bases). This CDR3 has 12 amino acids. V lost 5 bases and J lost 7, with 10 bases in between. Germline V gives CDR1 SNHLY, CDR2 FYNNEI. CDR3 nucleotides: TGTGCCAGCAGTAGGACTGGCAATACGCAGTATTTT. Its protein is CASSRTGNTQYF.

The rearrangement joins TRBV6-5 to TRBJ1-2; possible D gene TRBD1, 5 bases. The germline V gene encodes CDR1 MNHEY and CDR2 SVGAGI. CDR3 length: 13 residues. V dropped 6 bases and J dropped 3 bases, with 11 bases sitting between them. CDR3 sequence (DNA): TGTGCCAGCAGCTGGGACTTCTACTATGGCTACACCTTC. Amino acids: CASSWDFYYGYTF.

This chain joins TRBV28 and TRBJ1-1, with 7 bases lining up with TRBD1. From germline, CDR1 is MDHEN and CDR2 SYDVKM. V lost 2 bases, J lost 0 bases, and 9 bases stayed unmatched. The CDR3 spans 17 residues. The CDR3 loop is CASSLPYTGVVNTEAFF. The CDR3 DNA reads as TGTGCCAGCAGTTTACCCTATACAGGGGTGGTGAACACTGAAGCTTTCTTT.